A selection of T cell receptor beta chains follows, all from one sample in a study of OX40 agonist ivuxolimab in advanced cancers. Data came from immunoSEQ multiplex PCR; TCRdb stores just in-frame clones and leaves some out. This table has more than 45,000 clones, about 89% appearing once. The sequenced sample was CD4+ or CD8+ T cells sorted from blood, obtained in a trial of the OX40 agonist ivuxolimab. These receptor sequences come from an adult with an advanced solid tumor such as melanoma, head and neck, liver or kidney cancer. The CDR3 runs from the conserved cysteine through the conserved F or W. The order of the fields is clone size, V gene, J gene, CDR3 length, D gene, CDR3 DNA, CDR3 protein. The D gene is left open where the match is weak. Rows may omit the clone size; those that give it use once, few, many or a size class.

size: -; V: TRBV7-8; J: TRBJ2-1; length: 15; D: TRBD2; DNA: TGTGCCAGCAGCTTGGGGACTAGCGGGAGACATGAGCAGTTCTTC; CDR3: CASSLGTSGRHEQFF
size: -; V: TRBV19; J: TRBJ1-1; length: 12; D: -; DNA: TGTGCCAGTAGTGAGGGAGACCCTGAAGCTTTCTTT; CDR3: CASSEGDPEAFF
size: -; V: TRBV5-6; J: TRBJ1-2; length: 13; D: TRBD1; DNA: TGTGCCAGCAGCTTGCGGACAGGGCATGGCTACACCTTC; CDR3: CASSLRTGHGYTF
size: -; V: TRBV7-2; J: TRBJ2-4; length: 15; D: -; DNA: TGTGCCAGCAGCTTAGTGGGGACCCCTGAGAACATTCAGTACTTC; CDR3: CASSLVGTPENIQYF
size: -; V: TRBV9; J: TRBJ2-1; length: 11; D: -; DNA: TGTGCCAGCAGCGTAGCTGGTGAGCAGTTCTTC; CDR3: CASSVAGEQFF
size: -; V: TRBV5-4; J: TRBJ2-7; length: 14; D: -; DNA: TGTGCCAGCAGCCCGCAAGGGGCAAGGGGCGAGCAGTACTTC; CDR3: CASSPQGARGEQYF
size: -; V: TRBV9; J: TRBJ2-2; length: 16; D: TRBD2; DNA: TGTGCCAGCAGCTCGACTAGCGGGAGGGTCAAGGGGGAGCTGTTTTTT; CDR3: CASSSTSGRVKGELFF
size: -; V: TRBV13; J: TRBJ2-1; length: 14; D: TRBD2; DNA: TGTGCCAGCAGGGAAGGACTAGCGAGCGATGAGCAGTTCTTC; CDR3: CASREGLASDEQFF
size: -; V: TRBV27; J: TRBJ2-2; length: 13; D: -; DNA: TGTGCCAGCAGTTTAGGGGGTACCGGGGAGCTGTTTTTT; CDR3: CASSLGGTGELFF
size: -; V: TRBV6-5; J: TRBJ1-2; length: 15; D: -; DNA: TGTGCCAGCAGCAACTTCGTCAGGGAGAGGCGTGGCTACACCTTC; CDR3: CASSNFVRERRGYTF
size: -; V: TRBV6-1; J: TRBJ2-7; length: 12; D: TRBD2; DNA: TGTGCCAGTACTAGCGGGAGTCACGAGCAGTACTTC; CDR3: CASTSGSHEQYF
size: once; V: TRBV5-6; J: TRBJ1-3; length: 17; D: TRBD1; DNA: TGTGCCAGCAGCTTGGCGTCAGCGGGACAGAGGAAGAACACCATATATTTT; CDR3: CASSLASAGQRKNTIYF
size: -; V: TRBV9; J: TRBJ2-7; length: 15; D: -; DNA: TGTGCCAGCAGCGCCACAGGCAGGACAGTGGACGAGCAGTACTTC; CDR3: CASSATGRTVDEQYF
size: -; V: TRBV19; J: TRBJ1-1; length: 15; D: -; DNA: TGTGCCAGTAGTATAACGACAAAAATGAACACTGAAGCTTTCTTT; CDR3: CASSITTKMNTEAFF
size: -; V: TRBV5-8; J: TRBJ1-1; length: 13; D: -; DNA: TGTGCCAGCAGCTCGTCCATGAACACTGAAGCTTTCTTT; CDR3: CASSSSMNTEAFF
size: -; V: TRBV28; J: TRBJ2-5; length: 13; D: -; DNA: TGTGCCAGCAGGCCCACGGGAGAAGAGCCCCAGTACTTC; CDR3: CASRPTGEEPQYF
size: -; V: TRBV2; J: TRBJ2-1; length: 16; D: TRBD2; DNA: TGTGCCAGCAGTGGGGGGACTAGCGGAATGTTGAATGAGCAGTTCTTC; CDR3: CASSGGTSGMLNEQFF
size: -; V: TRBV10-3; J: TRBJ2-1; length: 11; D: -; DNA: TGTGCCATCAGTGAGACCGATGAGCAGTTCTTC; CDR3: CAISETDEQFF
size: once; V: TRBV14; J: TRBJ1-1; length: 16; D: TRBD1; DNA: TGTGCCAGCAGTCTAAGACAGGGGGTATTGAACACTGAAGCTTTCTTT; CDR3: CASSLRQGVLNTEAFF
size: -; V: TRBV4-1; J: TRBJ1-2; length: 14; D: -; DNA: TGCGCCAGCAGCCAAGATCGGGCACAGTATGGCTACACCTTC; CDR3: CASSQDRAQYGYTF
size: -; V: TRBV9; J: TRBJ2-3; length: 14; D: TRBD2; DNA: TGTGCCAGCAGCGCAATGCTAGCGGGTGATACGCAGTATTTT; CDR3: CASSAMLAGDTQYF
size: -; V: TRBV14; J: TRBJ2-1; length: 14; D: TRBD2; DNA: TGTGCCAGCAGCGGAGCGGGATCCTACAATGAGCAGTTCTTC; CDR3: CASSGAGSYNEQFF
size: -; V: TRBV7-9; J: TRBJ2-1; length: 13; D: -; DNA: TGTGCCAGCCACGAGGGCGGCTACAATGAGCAGTTCTTC; CDR3: CASHEGGYNEQFF
size: -; V: TRBV10-3; J: TRBJ2-1; length: 14; D: -; DNA: TGTGCCATCAGTGAGTATACAGCCGACAATGAGCAGTTCTTC; CDR3: CAISEYTADNEQFF
size: -; V: TRBV28; J: TRBJ1-1; length: 13; D: -; DNA: TGTGCCAGCAGTCCTATCGGAAACACTGAAGCTTTCTTT; CDR3: CASSPIGNTEAFF
size: few; V: TRBV9; J: TRBJ1-1; length: 13; D: -; DNA: TGTGCCAGCAGCGAAGGGTTGAGCACTGAAGCTTTCTTT; CDR3: CASSEGLSTEAFF
size: -; V: TRBV7-3; J: TRBJ2-1; length: 15; D: TRBD2; DNA: TGTGCCAGCAGCACGATAGCGGGACCCTACAATGAGCAGTTCTTC; CDR3: CASSTIAGPYNEQFF
size: -; V: TRBV7-9; J: TRBJ1-5; length: 13; D: -; DNA: TGTGCCAGCAGCTTAGGCCCAGATCAGCCCCAGCATTTT; CDR3: CASSLGPDQPQHF
size: -; V: TRBV7-9; J: TRBJ2-3; length: 15; D: TRBD2; DNA: TGTGCCAGCAGTCCTATACTAGCGCGCACAGATACGCAGTATTTT; CDR3: CASSPILARTDTQYF
size: once; V: TRBV29-1; J: TRBJ1-4; length: 13; D: TRBD1; DNA: TGCAGCGTTGGGAGGGGGCTGGGTGAAAAACTGTTTTTT; CDR3: CSVGRGLGEKLFF
size: few; V: TRBV5-1; J: TRBJ2-7; length: 18; D: TRBD1; DNA: TGCGCCAGCAGCTTGACCCGAGATACAGGGGATCTCTCCTACGAGCAGTACTTC; CDR3: CASSLTRDTGDLSYEQYF
size: -; V: TRBV9; J: TRBJ2-1; length: 15; D: TRBD2; DNA: TGTGCCAGCACCCCCGGGACTAGCAGTTACAATGAGCAGTTCTTC; CDR3: CASTPGTSSYNEQFF
size: -; V: TRBV11-1; J: TRBJ2-7; length: 15; D: -; DNA: TGTGCCAGCAGCTTCCCTCTAGCGTCTACCTACGAGCAGTACTTC; CDR3: CASSFPLASTYEQYF
size: -; V: TRBV28; J: TRBJ2-1; length: 14; D: TRBD2; DNA: TGTGCCAGCAGTTCCTTGGGGACTACCAATGAGCAGTTCTTC; CDR3: CASSSLGTTNEQFF
size: -; V: TRBV19; J: TRBJ1-5; length: 13; D: -; DNA: TGTGCCAGTAGGGAGACCTTGGAAAAGCCCCAGCATTTT; CDR3: CASRETLEKPQHF
size: -; V: TRBV19; J: TRBJ2-1; length: 16; D: -; DNA: TGTGCCAGTAGTATAGGAGCTAGCGCCTCTCGGAATGAGCAGTTCTTC; CDR3: CASSIGASASRNEQFF
size: -; V: TRBV19; J: TRBJ2-5; length: 16; D: -; DNA: TGTGCCAGTGGAAAACAGGGTCGAAGTGGCCAAGAGACCCAGTACTTC; CDR3: CASGKQGRSGQETQYF
size: -; V: TRBV19; J: TRBJ2-2; length: 13; D: -; DNA: TGTGCCAGTAGTTTCCGGGAGCCCGGGGAGCTGTTTTTT; CDR3: CASSFREPGELFF
size: once; V: TRBV7-6; J: TRBJ1-5; length: 11; D: -; DNA: TGTGCCAGCGGGGACCATCAGCCCCAGCATTTT; CDR3: CASGDHQPQHF
size: -; V: TRBV7-9; J: TRBJ2-2; length: 17; D: TRBD2; DNA: TGTGCCAGCAGACTTACACGAAGACTAGCGCGCACCGGGGAGCTGTTTTTT; CDR3: CASRLTRRLARTGELFF
size: -; V: TRBV28; J: TRBJ2-1; length: 16; D: TRBD2; DNA: TGTGCCAGCAGTCTACGGACTAGCGGGAGTATGAGTGAGCAGTTCTTC; CDR3: CASSLRTSGSMSEQFF
size: -; V: TRBV9; J: TRBJ2-1; length: 16; D: TRBD2; DNA: TGTGCCAGCAGCCAAGTGGGGACTAGCTCCTACAATGAGCAGTTCTTC; CDR3: CASSQVGTSSYNEQFF